A selection of T cell receptor beta chains follows, all from one sample in a study of blood T cells in healthy people across ages. Each CDR3 protein is one row after TCRdb ran MiXCR on the 5' RACE reads. The sample holds about 1,800,000 distinct CDR3 sequences, 25% to 30% seen once. Sequences were obtained from blood. The receptors derive from a woman in her thirties in good health. Both conserved end residues are trimmed from each CDR3.

v_gene	j_gene	len	CDR3aa
TRBV18	TRBJ2-7	14	ASSTFGGTGGYEQY
TRBV5-1	TRBJ2-1	13	ASSFTSGGRNEQF
TRBV6-1	TRBJ2-3	15	ASSEAPGRGRGDTQY
TRBV12-3/TRBV12-4	TRBJ2-5	11	ASSLGVGETQY
TRBV20-1	TRBJ2-3	10	SARDGEDTQY
TRBV29-1	TRBJ1-1	13	SVEYGGLLNTEAF
TRBV29-1	TRBJ2-7	11	SASNRGPYEQY
TRBV6-1	TRBJ1-2	11	ASTMDRGRGYT
TRBV6-6	TRBJ1-2	13	ASSYLGTGNYGYT
TRBV20-1	TRBJ2-5	14	SANSVGELTQETQY
TRBV6-2/TRBV6-3	TRBJ2-7	13	ASSPRAGVPYEQY
TRBV12-3/TRBV12-4	TRBJ2-5	12	ASTSGLGGETQY
TRBV7-2	TRBJ1-2	13	ASSSILPGRGGYT
TRBV7-9	TRBJ1-1	10	ASSFMDTEAF
TRBV20-1	TRBJ2-7	12	SARDRTRGGKQY